This note documents a single TCR beta chain sequence. Between the trimmed V and J ends, which lost 5 bases and 4 bases, there was a span of 8 bases. CDR1 MNHEY and CDR2 SVGAGI come from the germline V gene. The CDR3 spans 12 residues. Per the authors' pipeline: Estimation of nucleated cell counts relied on the amplification of reference gene primers. Sequencing was performed with immunoSEQ multiplex PCR; in TCRdb, only in-frame clones are kept and a portion is missing. The V and J calls and clone size come from that table; D and trimming were worked out from the DNA. This table has 400,000 to 550,000 clones, 87% appearing once. Cohort allocation depended upon clinical history that participants reported. The entry originates in a study of blood T cell repertoires in COVID-19. Study background: Sites across the United States, Italy and Spain contributed samples from acute and convalescent COVID-19. From T cells, B-cell-depleted T cells, or PBMCs came the material, which was cDNA or gDNA.

This chain uses TRBV6-5 with TRBJ1-1, with D hard to call. The sequencing input was PBMCs or T cells enriched from blood (not recorded which). The source of this sequence is a woman younger than 35 with acute COVID-19. CDR3 in DNA: TGTGCCAGCAGTCGAGGGTTCACTGAAGCTTTCTTT. Its protein is CASSRGFTEAFF.